A single sample is the source of the 26 T cell receptor beta chains below, sequenced in a study of shared clonotypes between healthy human individuals (dated by TCRdb to 2020 to 2021). Libraries were constructed by the immunoSEQ multiplex PCR assay. The table comes from immuneACCESS by way of TCRdb, which keeps in-frame sequences with V and J called. Part of the clones is missing from these tables; in studies checked, under half for an unresolved V gene and the rest for unknown reasons. This sample holds roughly 300,000 clones; more than 60% were observed only once. In total, the top ten clones hold under 11% of the sample. Material for sequencing was memory CD4+ T cells sorted from blood. The cell subset or site label, read with the paper, signifies: CD45RA-negative fraction. These receptors came from a man aged 30 to 39 in good health.

The V and J genes are TRBV5-1 and TRBJ1-4; D possibly corresponds to TRBD1 (6 bases). CDR1 SGHRS and CDR2 YFSETQ come from the germline V gene. The V end lost 0 bases, the J end lost 12 bases, and 15 bases lay between the germline ends. The length of the CDR3 is 14 residues. CDR3 coding DNA: TGCGCCAGCAGCTTGGTGGCTGGAGGGGGGGAACTGTTTTTT. Protein product: CASSLVAGGGELFF.

This clone has more than one count but fewer than ten. The rearrangement links TRBV9 to TRBJ2-3, with D possibly matching TRBD1 (5 bases). Germline V lookup: CDR1 SGDLS, CDR2 YYNGEE. V was trimmed by 4 bases and J by 0 bases, leaving 9 bases between them. The CDR3 covers 14 residues. The DNA of the CDR3 is TGTGCCAGCAGCAAAACAGGTAGCACAGATACGCAGTATTTT. Residues: CASSKTGSTDTQYF.

The J gene is TRBJ2-1, the V gene TRBV7-9; the D gene is possibly TRBD2 (6 bases). This CDR3 is built from 15 residues. Germline CDR1 SEHNR, CDR2 FQNEAQ (reference sequence). Trimming cost V 6 bases and J 5 bases, with 17 bases left between them. CDR3 sequence reads: CASSGKNSGHNEQFF. The CDR3 DNA reads TGTGCCAGCAGTGGGAAGAACAGCGGGCACAATGAGCAGTTCTTC. The full variable domain, with the rest looked up from reference TRBV7-9 and TRBJ2-1, is DTGVSQNPRHKITKRGQNVTFRCDPISEHNRLYWYRQTLGQGPEFLTYFQNEAQLEKSRLLSDRFSAERPKGSFSTLEIQRTEQGDSAMYLCASSGKNSGHNEQFFGPGTRLTVL.

This sequence joins TRBV7-2 and TRBJ2-5; D is unclear. In germline, CDR1 is SGHTA, CDR2 FQGNSA. The CDR3 consists of 18 residues. The V gene lost 1 base and the J gene lost 4 bases, with 22 bases spanning the gap. The CDR3 protein is CASSLEWVTPSKRETQYF. The CDR3, as DNA: TGTGCCAGCAGCTTAGAGTGGGTTACCCCATCGAAAAGAGAGACCCAGTACTTC.

This clone was seen just once. V usage is TRBV7-3 and J usage is TRBJ1-3, with a weak D call TRBD1 (5 bases). Trimming shortened V by 2 bases and J by 2 bases, and 10 bases separated the two germline ends. CDR1 and CDR2 from the germline V gene are SGHTA and FQGTGA. This CDR3 has 15 amino acids. The CDR3 protein is CASSLGTGAGNTIYF. CDR3 nucleotide sequence: TGTGCCAGCAGCTTAGGAACAGGTGCTGGAAACACCATATATTTT.

This chain uses TRBV5-1 with TRBJ2-1, with 10 bases aligning to TRBD2. Per germline, CDR1 SGHRS and CDR2 YFSETQ. This CDR3 comprises 15 residues. J lost 4 bases, V lost 5 bases, and 6 bases had no gene match. The CDR3 sequence is CASRAGTSVYNEQFF. The CDR3 nucleotides are TGCGCCAGCAGAGCCGGGACTAGCGTATACAATGAGCAGTTCTTC. Full variable domain (missing parts from reference TRBV5-1 and TRBJ2-1): KAGVTQTPRYLIKTRGQQVTLSCSPISGHRSVSWYQQTPGQGLQFLFEYFSETQRNKGNFPGRFSGRQFSNSRSEMNVSTLELGDSALYLCASRAGTSVYNEQFFGPGTRLTVL.

The V gene is TRBV20-1, the J gene TRBJ1-5; no definite D call. CDR1 and CDR2 from the germline V gene are DFQATT and SNEGSKA (reference sequence). The length of the CDR3 is 11 residues. V was shortened by 4 bases and J by 4 bases, with 5 bases between the two germline ends. CDR3 coding DNA: TGCAGTGCTAAAGGGAATCAGCCCCAGCATTTT. Its translation: CSAKGNQPQHF.

The V call is TRBV6-6, the J call TRBJ2-7; D is unclear. From germline, CDR1 is MNHNY and CDR2 SVGAGI (reference sequence). The V end lost 8 bases, the J end lost 3 bases, and 14 bases lay between the germline ends. This CDR3 comprises 13 residues. CDR3 DNA sequence: TGTGCCAGCCAGGTGGGCTCCAACTACGAGCAGTACTTC. Amino acids: CASQVGSNYEQYF.

This clone was found many times. The CDR3 nucleotides are TGTGCCAGCAGCTCTCGCCAGGCCGTATCCTACGAGCAGTACTTC. This gives the protein CASSSRQAVSYEQYF. The rearrangement joins TRBV5-6 to TRBJ2-7; no clear D gene. In germline, CDR1 is SGHDT, CDR2 YYEEEE. The CDR3 is 15 amino acids. The V end lost 3 bases, the J end lost 1 base, and 14 bases lay between the germline ends.

This chain links TRBV29-1 with TRBJ2-3, with TRBD1 identical over 7 bases. Germline lookup yields CDR1 SQVTM and CDR2 ANQGSEA. J gave up 2 bases and V 3 bases, and 5 bases lay outside the gene matches. This CDR3 is built from 14 residues. The CDR3 sequence is CSVERGLITDTQYF. In DNA, the CDR3 is TGCAGCGTTGAGAGGGGGCTAATCACAGATACGCAGTATTTT.

The chain recombines TRBV6-6 with TRBJ1-4; D call uncertain. Germline V gene lookup returns CDR1 MNHNY and CDR2 SVGAGI (reference sequence). With 5 bases removed from V and 5 bases from J, the gap between germline ends came to 6 bases. This CDR3 comprises 12 residues. CDR3 region: CASSPSNEKLFF. The CDR3 DNA follows: TGTGCCAGCAGTCCGTCAAATGAAAAACTGTTTTTT.

The chain links TRBV28 to TRBJ1-4; possible D gene TRBD1, 6 bases. V lost 2 bases, J lost 0 bases, and 10 bases lay in between. Per the germline V gene, CDR1 is MDHEN and CDR2 is SYDVKM. CDR3 length: 16 residues. The CDR3 region is CASSLRGAATNEKLFF. The CDR3 region has the DNA TGTGCCAGCAGTTTAAGGGGGGCGGCAACTAATGAAAAACTGTTTTTT. Full variable domain (remainder filled in from reference TRBV28 and TRBJ1-4): DVKVTQSSRYLVKRTGEKVFLECVQDMDHENMFWYRQDPGLGLRLIYFSYDVKMKEKGDIPEGYSVSREKKERFSLILESASTNQTSMYLCASSLRGAATNEKLFFGSGTQLSVL.

The chain employs TRBV7-6 and TRBJ2-6; D unclear. This CDR3 spans 15 amino acids. Per the germline V gene, CDR1 is SGHVS and CDR2 is FNYEAQ. The V and J ends lost 1 base and 0 bases respectively, with 4 bases between them. CDR3: CASSLGHSGANVLTF. The CDR3 nucleotides are TGTGCCAGCAGCTTAGGACACTCTGGGGCCAACGTCCTGACTTTC.

This chain joins TRBV7-8 and TRBJ2-7, with 8 positions matching TRBD1. The germline V gene encodes CDR1 SGHVS and CDR2 FQNEAQ. CDR3 size: 13 residues. V gave up 4 bases and J gave up 11 bases; unmatched junction bases: 10. In nucleotides, the CDR3 is TGTGCCAGCAGCTCGCCGGACAGGGCCAGGGAGTACTTC. Residues: CASSSPDRAREYF.

This clone was recorded at least ten times. The rearrangement uses TRBV5-5 and TRBJ2-2; D possibly corresponds to TRBD1 (5 bases). The CDR3 loop spans 14 amino acids. Germline V gene lookup returns CDR1 SGHKS and CDR2 YYEKEE (reference sequence). Trimming took off 5 bases at V and 1 base at J, with 9 bases between the two ends. CDR3 sequence (DNA): TGTGCCAGCAGAAAGACAGTGAACACCGGGGAGCTGTTTTTT. Translated, it gives CASRKTVNTGELFF.

The rearrangement links TRBV7-2 to TRBJ1-5, with 7 positions matching TRBD1. CDR1 and CDR2 (germline): SGHTA, FQGNSA. V shed 5 bases, J shed 2 bases, and the junction held 3 bases outside the gene matches. The length of the CDR3 is 14 residues. The CDR3 sequence: CASSVTGGNQPQHF. The CDR3 DNA is TGTGCCAGCAGCGTTACAGGGGGCAATCAGCCCCAGCATTTT.

The CDR3 sequence: CAWGDWNRSSYEQYF. CDR3 DNA: TGTGCCTGGGGAGACTGGAACAGGAGCTCCTACGAGCAGTACTTC. V is TRBV30 and J is TRBJ2-7; possibly TRBD1 for D (5 bases). CDR1 and CDR2 (germline): GTSNPN, SVGIG (reference sequence). With 5 bases removed from V and 0 bases from J, the gap between germline ends came to 17 bases. This CDR3 spans 15 amino acids. Looking up the rest from reference TRBV30 and TRBJ2-7 gives the full variable domain: SQTIHQWPATLVQPVGSPLSLECTVEGTSNPNLYWYRQAAGRGLQLLFYSVGIGQISSEVPQNLSASRPQDRQFILSSKKLLLSDSGFYLCAWGDWNRSSYEQYFGPGTRLTVT.

The V call is TRBV13, the J call TRBJ2-3; no firm D call. Trimming removed 2 bases at V and 2 bases at J, with 5 bases between. The CDR3 runs 13 residues. Germline V CDR1 and CDR2: PRHDT, FYEKMQ (reference sequence). CDR3 region: CASSLLNTDTQYF. DNA for the CDR3: TGTGCCAGCAGCTTACTAAACACAGATACGCAGTATTTT.

The chain joins TRBV10-2 to TRBJ2-1; D not resolved. The CDR3 runs to 13 residues. With 5 bases removed from V and 0 bases from J, the gap between germline ends came to 5 bases. Germline V CDR1 and CDR2: WSHSY, SAAADI. CDR3 nucleotide sequence: TGCGCCAGCAGTATTAGCTCCTACAATGAGCAGTTCTTC. This gives the protein CASSISSYNEQFF.

The V gene is TRBV11-2, the J gene TRBJ2-4; D is perhaps TRBD1 or TRBD2 (5 bases each). Germline lookup yields CDR1 SGHAT and CDR2 FQNNGV. The CDR3 consists of 16 residues. Deletions cut 0 bases from V and 0 bases from J, with 9 bases between. Here the CDR3 DNA reads TGTGCCAGCAGCTTAGATTGGGACCCAGCCAAAAACATTCAGTACTTC. Encoded protein: CASSLDWDPAKNIQYF.

This clone was counted a few times. The V gene is TRBV9, the J gene TRBJ2-1, with TRBD2 identical over 11 bases. Germline V CDR1 and CDR2: SGDLS, YYNGEE. The CDR3 runs to 18 residues. V lost 2 bases to trimming and J lost 0 bases; unmatched junction nucleotides: 7. CDR3 DNA: TGTGCCAGCAGCGTTTCAGGGACTAGCGGAAGCTCCTACAATGAGCAGTTCTTC. It codes for CASSVSGTSGSSYNEQFF.

The chain links TRBV5-4 to TRBJ2-1; 9 bases are shared with TRBD2. The CDR3 extends over 16 amino acids. V lost 4 bases to trimming and J lost 1 base; unmatched junction nucleotides: 6. Germline V gene data show CDR1 as SGHNT and CDR2 as YYREEE (reference sequence). The CDR3 DNA reads TGTGCCAGCAGCAAGGGACTAGCCGGATCCTACAATGAGCAGTTCTTC. It yields the protein CASSKGLAGSYNEQFF.

V usage is TRBV7-6 and J usage is TRBJ2-2; D is undetermined. CDR3 size: 18 residues. V was trimmed by 2 bases and J by 1 base, leaving 17 bases between them. Germline V CDR1 and CDR2: SGHVS, FNYEAQ. The CDR3 sequence: CASSLNPQGSLNTGELFF. The DNA of the CDR3 is TGTGCCAGCAGCTTAAACCCTCAAGGGTCTCTGAACACCGGGGAGCTGTTTTTT.

Remarks on this clone: A much larger clone lies a single base off, so this may be a read error. This chain uses TRBV29-1 with TRBJ2-1, with 7 positions matching TRBD2. The trim removed 4 bases at V and 9 bases at J, leaving 12 bases unmatched. This CDR3 is built from 14 residues. Germline CDR1 reads SQVTM; CDR2 reads ANQGSEA. CDR3 coding DNA: TGCAGCGTTGGAGTTCGGCTAGCGGACACTGAGCAGTTCTTC. Its translation is CSVGVRLADTEQFF.

The chain carries TRBV2 and TRBJ1-1; 11 bases fit TRBD1. Trimming at V came to 6 bases and at J to 6 bases, leaving 9 bases not matched to a gene. This CDR3 is 15 amino acids long. Germline-derived CDR1 and CDR2 are SNHLY and FYNNEI. This CDR3 is CASRVGDRGTAEAFF. Written as DNA, the CDR3 is TGTGCCAGCAGGGTAGGGGACAGGGGGACGGCTGAAGCTTTCTTT.

This clone was seen more than once but under ten times. V is TRBV4-1 and J is TRBJ2-7; TRBD1 might be the D (6 bases). The V end lost 4 bases, the J end lost 2 bases, and 21 bases lay between the germline ends. Germline CDR1 MGHRA, CDR2 YSYEKL. The length of the CDR3 is 17 residues. CDR3 DNA: TGCGCCAGCAGCCCAAATCCAAACAGGGTCTGGGCCTACGAGCAGTACTTC. Amino acids: CASSPNPNRVWAYEQYF.